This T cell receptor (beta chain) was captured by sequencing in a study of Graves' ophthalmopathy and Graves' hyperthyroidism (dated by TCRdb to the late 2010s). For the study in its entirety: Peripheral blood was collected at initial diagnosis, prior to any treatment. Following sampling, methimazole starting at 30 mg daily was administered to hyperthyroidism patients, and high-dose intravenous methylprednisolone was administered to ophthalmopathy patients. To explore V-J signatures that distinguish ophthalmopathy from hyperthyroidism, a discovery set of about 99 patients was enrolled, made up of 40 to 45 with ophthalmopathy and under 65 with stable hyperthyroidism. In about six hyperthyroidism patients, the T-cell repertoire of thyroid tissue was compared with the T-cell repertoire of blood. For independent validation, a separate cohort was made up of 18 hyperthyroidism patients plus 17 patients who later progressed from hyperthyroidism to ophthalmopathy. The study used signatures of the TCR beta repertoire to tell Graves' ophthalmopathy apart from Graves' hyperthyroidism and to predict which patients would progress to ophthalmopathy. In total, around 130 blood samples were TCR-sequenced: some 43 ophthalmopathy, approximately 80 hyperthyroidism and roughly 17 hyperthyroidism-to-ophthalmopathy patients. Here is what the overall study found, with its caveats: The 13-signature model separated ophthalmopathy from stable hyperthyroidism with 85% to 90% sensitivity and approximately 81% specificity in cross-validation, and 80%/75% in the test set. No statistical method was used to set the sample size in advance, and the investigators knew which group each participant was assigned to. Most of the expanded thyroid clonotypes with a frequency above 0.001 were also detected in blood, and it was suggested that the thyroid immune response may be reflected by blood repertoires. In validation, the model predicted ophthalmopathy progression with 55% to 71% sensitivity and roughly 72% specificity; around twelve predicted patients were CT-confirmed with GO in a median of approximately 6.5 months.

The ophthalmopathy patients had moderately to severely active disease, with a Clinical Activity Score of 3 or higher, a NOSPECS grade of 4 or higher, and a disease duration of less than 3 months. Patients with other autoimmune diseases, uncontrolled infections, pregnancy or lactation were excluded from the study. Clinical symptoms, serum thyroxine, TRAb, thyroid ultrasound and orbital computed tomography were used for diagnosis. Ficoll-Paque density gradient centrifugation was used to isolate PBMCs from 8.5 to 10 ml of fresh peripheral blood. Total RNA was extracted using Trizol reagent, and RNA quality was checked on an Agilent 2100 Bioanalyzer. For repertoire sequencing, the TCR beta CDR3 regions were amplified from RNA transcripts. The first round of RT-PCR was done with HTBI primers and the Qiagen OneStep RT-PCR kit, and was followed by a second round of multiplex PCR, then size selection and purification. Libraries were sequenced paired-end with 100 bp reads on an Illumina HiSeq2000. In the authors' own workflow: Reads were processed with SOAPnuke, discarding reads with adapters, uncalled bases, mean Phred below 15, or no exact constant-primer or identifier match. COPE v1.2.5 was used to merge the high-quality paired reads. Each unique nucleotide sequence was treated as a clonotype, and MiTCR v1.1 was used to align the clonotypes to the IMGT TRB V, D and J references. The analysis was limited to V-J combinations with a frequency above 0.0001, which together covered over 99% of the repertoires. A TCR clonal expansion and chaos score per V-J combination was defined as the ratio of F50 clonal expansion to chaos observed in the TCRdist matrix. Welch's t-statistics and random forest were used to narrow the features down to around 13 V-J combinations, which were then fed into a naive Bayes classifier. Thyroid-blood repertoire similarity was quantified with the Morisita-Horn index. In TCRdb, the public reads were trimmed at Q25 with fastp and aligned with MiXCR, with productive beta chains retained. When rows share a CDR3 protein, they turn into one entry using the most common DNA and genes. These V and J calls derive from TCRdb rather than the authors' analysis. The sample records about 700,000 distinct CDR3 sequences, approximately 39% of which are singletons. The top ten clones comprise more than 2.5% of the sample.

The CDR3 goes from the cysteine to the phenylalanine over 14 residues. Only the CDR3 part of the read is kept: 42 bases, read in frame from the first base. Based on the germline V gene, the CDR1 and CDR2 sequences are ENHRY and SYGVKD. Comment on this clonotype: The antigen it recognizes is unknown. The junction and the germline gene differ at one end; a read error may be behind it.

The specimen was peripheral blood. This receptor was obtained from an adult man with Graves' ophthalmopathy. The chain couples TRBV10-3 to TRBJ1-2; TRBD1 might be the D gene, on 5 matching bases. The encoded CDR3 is CASSTGRANYGYTF. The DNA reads TGTGCCAGCAGTACGGGACGAGCTAACTATGGCTACACCTTC.